This TCR beta chain was observed in a study of cytomegalovirus exposure and HLA in healthy donors. Study in general: A data release that came early held tens of millions of unique TCRs from HLA-typed donors. Of all 360 or so donors who were genotyped, about 84% belonged to the Caucasian-associated ancestry cluster. The study, taken as a whole, reports: The classifier reportedly diagnosed cytomegalovirus status with high sensitivity and specificity.

Use of 60 Vbeta and 13 Jbeta primers characterized the PCR. Profiling relied on immunoSEQ multiplex PCR, and the TCRdb table lists in-frame clones only, not all of them. The sample lists roughly 72,000 clones; around 74% were seen once. Looked up from germline, CDR1 is MGHRA and CDR2 is YSYEKL. The CDR3 loop spans 15 amino acids. With 3 bases clipped from V and 2 bases from J, the junction kept 7 bases outside the gene matches. This clone was seen more than once but under ten times. Its specificity is not known. The origin of this receptor is a human donor in good health. The V call is TRBV4-1, the J call TRBJ2-7; 7 nucleotides line up with TRBD2. The sequencing sample was made of PBMCs. Here the CDR3 reads CASSHLGREPYEQYF. CDR3 bases: TGCGCCAGCAGCCACCTAGGGAGGGAACCCTACGAGCAGTACTTC.